The TCR beta chain described here comes from a study of tumor-infiltrating lymphocytes in primary liver carcinoma. Germline CDR1 LGHNA, CDR2 YNFKEQ. V lost 0 bases, J lost 5 bases, and 16 bases lay in between. The CDR3 totals 16 residues. Starting from around 0.45 ug of total RNA, TCR beta cDNA was produced with a primer in the constant region. Slightly modified ARM-PCR with three nested multiplex PCR rounds yielded TCR beta libraries. Researchers ran the first two PCR rounds for roughly 11 cycles each with TRBV1-TRBV30 forward primers and a C-beta reverse primer. MiXCR was run by TCRdb on the multiplex PCR reads, yielding one entry per CDR3 protein. The sample includes 95,000 to 100,000 distinct CDR3 sequences, around 66% of them seen just once. Between about 17 and 34 mg of unsorted bulk tissue served as the source from which RNA and DNA were co-extracted. This clonotype appeared many times.

This TCR came from a woman in her fifties or sixties with primary liver carcinoma and hepatitis B virus infection. V usage is TRBV4-2 and J usage is TRBJ2-5; a possible D gene is TRBD1 (5 bases). Sequenced sample: liver tumor tissue from sampling region 2. Subset indicated: tumor region T2, inferior pole. CDR3 loop: CASSQERAGKGETQYF. CDR3 bases: TGTGCCAGCAGCCAAGAACGGGCAGGGAAAGGGGAGACCCAGTACTTC.